These T cell receptor beta chains were read from a single sample in a study of technical replicates of blood from a few donors. Measured with immunoSEQ multiplex PCR; TCRdb has only the in-frame clones, and not every one. The table lists approximately 97,000 clones, around 95% of them singletons. Source material: T cells isolated from PBMCs. These receptors were collected from a human donor in good health. The CDR3 runs from the conserved cysteine through the conserved F or W. D genes are given only for firm matches. Size is omitted from some rows. Given values are once, few, many or a class for expanded clones.

d_call clone_size j_call v_call cdr3_nt cdr3_aa
TRBD2 . TRBJ2-7 TRBV11-2 TGTGCCAGCAGAAGGGGTAGCGGGAGACGGTACGAGCAGTACTTC CASRRGSGRRYEQYF
. . TRBJ1-1 TRBV7-9 TGTGCCAGCAGCTTAACGGACACTGAAGCTTTCTTT CASSLTDTEAFF
. once TRBJ2-2 TRBV25-1 TGTGCCAGCAGTTATACCGGGGAGCTGTTTTTT CASSYTGELFF
. . TRBJ1-1 TRBV28 TGTGCCAGCAGTTCACTCGGGGAGGGCACTGAAGCTTTCTTT CASSSLGEGTEAFF
. . TRBJ1-5 TRBV27 TGTGCCAGCAGTGCCTCAGGGGCTAGGGATCAGCCCCAGCATTTT CASSASGARDQPQHF
. . TRBJ1-2 TRBV6-1 TGTGCCAGCAGTGAATTGGGGGGGAGGAGGAATGGCTACACCTTC CASSELGGRRNGYTF
. once TRBJ2-4 TRBV28 TGTGCCAGCAGTTTAGGACTAGCCAAAAACATTCAGTACTTC CASSLGLAKNIQYF
. once TRBJ1-2 TRBV28 TGTGCCACCACACCAATGTCAGGGGCGGGTGGCTACACCTTC CATTPMSGAGGYTF
TRBD1 . TRBJ2-7 TRBV7-9 TGTGCCAGCAGCGATGGACCGGGACAGGGGGCGACCTTTTACGAGCAGTACTTC CASSDGPGQGATFYEQYF
TRBD1 . TRBJ2-7 TRBV30 TGTGCCAGACTCGACAGGGGAAGCTACGAGCAGTACTTC CARLDRGSYEQYF
. once TRBJ1-2 TRBV2 TGTGCCAGCGCGGGATTCCCCATCTATGGCTACACCTTC CASAGFPIYGYTF
TRBD2 once TRBJ2-3 TRBV14 TGTGCCAGCAGCCAGGGGGCGCTCCCAAGGTGGCCAGCGGGAGAGGTTGGCACAGATACGCAGTATTTT CASSQGALPRWPAGEVGTDTQYF
. . TRBJ1-1 TRBV30 TGTGCCTGGAGTGTACCCGGGTTAGCTTTCTTT CAWSVPGLAFF
. . TRBJ2-3 TRBV5-1 TGCGCCAGCAGCTTAGGACAGAACACAGATACGCAGTATTTT CASSLGQNTDTQYF